Sequencing of this TCR beta chain was carried out in a study of cytomegalovirus exposure and HLA in healthy donors. As to this clone: Its antigen is undetermined.

The germline V gene has CDR1 SSHAT and CDR2 FNYEAQ (reference sequence). CDR3 length: 14 amino acids. Primers for the PCR totalled 60 Vbeta and 13 Jbeta. Profiled with immunoSEQ multiplex PCR; TCRdb holds only in-frame clones, not every one. The sample records fewer than 200,000 clones, roughly 70% being singletons. Study findings and constraints: Evidence from a later analysis indicated that most CMV-associated TCR beta chains looked HLA-restricted. Association of a missense DCLRE1C variant with TCR beta V- and J-gene trimming was reported in a later analysis. TRBV6-2, TRBV6-3 and some other V segments were excluded as indistinguishable. A few of the chains that were CMV-associated were confirmed in vitro to be specific for CMV antigens.

The sample was PBMCs. The TCR sequence derives from a girl under 18 in good health and CMV-seronegative. V and J are TRBV7-7 and TRBJ2-5; D perhaps matches TRBD2 (6 bases). CDR3 region: CTSSPGQGQETQYF. CDR3 in DNA: TGTACTAGCAGCCCTGGGCAGGGACAAGAGACCCAGTACTTC.